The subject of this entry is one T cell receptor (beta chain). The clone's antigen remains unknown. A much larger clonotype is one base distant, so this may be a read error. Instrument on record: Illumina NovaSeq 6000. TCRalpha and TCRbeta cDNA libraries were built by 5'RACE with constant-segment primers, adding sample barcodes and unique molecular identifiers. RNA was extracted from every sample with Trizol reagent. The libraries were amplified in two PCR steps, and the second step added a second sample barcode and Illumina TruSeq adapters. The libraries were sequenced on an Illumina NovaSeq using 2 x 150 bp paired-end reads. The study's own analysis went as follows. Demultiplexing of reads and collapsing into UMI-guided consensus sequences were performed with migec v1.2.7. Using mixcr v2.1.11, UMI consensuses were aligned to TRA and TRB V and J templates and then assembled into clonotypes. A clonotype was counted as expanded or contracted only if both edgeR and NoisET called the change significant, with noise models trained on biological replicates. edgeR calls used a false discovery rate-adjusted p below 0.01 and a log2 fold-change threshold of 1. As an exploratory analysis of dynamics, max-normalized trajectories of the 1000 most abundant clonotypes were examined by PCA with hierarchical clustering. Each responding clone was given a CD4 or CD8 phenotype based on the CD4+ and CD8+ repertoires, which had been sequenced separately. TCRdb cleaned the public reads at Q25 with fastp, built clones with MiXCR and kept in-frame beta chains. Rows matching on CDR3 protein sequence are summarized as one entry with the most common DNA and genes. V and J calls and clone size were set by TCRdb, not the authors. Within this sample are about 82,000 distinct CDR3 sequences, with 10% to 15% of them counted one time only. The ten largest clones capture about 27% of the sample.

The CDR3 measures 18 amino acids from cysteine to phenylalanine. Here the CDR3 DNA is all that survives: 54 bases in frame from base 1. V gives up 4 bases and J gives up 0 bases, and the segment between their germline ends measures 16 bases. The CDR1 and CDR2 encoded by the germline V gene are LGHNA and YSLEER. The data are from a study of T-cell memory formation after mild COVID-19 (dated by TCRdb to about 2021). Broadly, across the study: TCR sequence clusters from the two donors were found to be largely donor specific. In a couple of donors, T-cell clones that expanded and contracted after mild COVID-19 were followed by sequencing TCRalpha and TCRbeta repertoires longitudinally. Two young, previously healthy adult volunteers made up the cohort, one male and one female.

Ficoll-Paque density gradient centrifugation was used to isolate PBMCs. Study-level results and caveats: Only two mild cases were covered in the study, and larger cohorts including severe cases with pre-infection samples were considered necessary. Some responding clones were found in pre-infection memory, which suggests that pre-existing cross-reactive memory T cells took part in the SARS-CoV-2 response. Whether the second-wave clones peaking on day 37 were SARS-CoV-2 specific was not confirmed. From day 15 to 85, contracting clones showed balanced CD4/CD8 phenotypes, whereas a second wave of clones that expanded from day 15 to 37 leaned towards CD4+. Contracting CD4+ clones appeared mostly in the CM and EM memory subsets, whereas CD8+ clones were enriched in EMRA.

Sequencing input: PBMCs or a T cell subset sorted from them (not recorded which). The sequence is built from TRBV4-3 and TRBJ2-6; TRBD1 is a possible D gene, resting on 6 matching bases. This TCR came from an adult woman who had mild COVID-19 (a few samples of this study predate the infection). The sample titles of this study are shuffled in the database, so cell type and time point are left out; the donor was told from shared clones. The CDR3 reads CASSPWWQGSSGANVLTF. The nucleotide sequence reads TGCGCCAGCAGCCCATGGTGGCAGGGGAGCTCTGGGGCCAACGTCCTGACTTTC.